Sequencing of this T cell receptor delta chain was carried out in a study of Vδ1+ human thymocytes. Alphabeta T cells were depleted, then CD3+ Vdelta1+ Vdelta2- thymocytes were FACS-sorted. The study, taken as a whole, reports: Despite high sort purity, roughly a fifth of thymic T cell receptor delta sequences were Vdelta2. Thymic TRG and TRD repertoires appeared highly polyclonal. Bulk repertoire data may be misinterpreted because of unexpected Vdelta2 sequences.

The template was reverse-transcribed extracted RNA. Multiplex PCR used pooled V-gene forward primers and a constant-region reverse primer to amplify CDR3s. TCRdb re-called the multiplex PCR reads with CATT. The profile shows about 75,000 delta-chain clones, roughly a third of them singletons. The J segment lost 1 base and the V segment lost 4 bases, leaving 18 bases of the junction unmatched. The germline V gene encodes CDR1 TSWWSYY and CDR2 QGS. This CDR3 is 19 amino acids long. As regards this clone: Antigen: not known.

Sequenced material: Vdelta1+ gamma-delta thymocytes from the thymus. This sample's subset: FACS-sorted CD3+ TCRalphabeta- TCRVdelta1+ TCRVdelta2- thymocytes. This TCR came from a boy under two years old who had congenital heart surgery. The chain joins TRDV1 to TRDJ1; 7 positions agree with TRDD3. The CDR3 region has the DNA TGTGCTCTTGGGGCCCCGGGGGATGAGGTGGTAAGGTGCACCGATAAACTCATCTTT. As protein: CALGAPGDEVVRCTDKLIF.